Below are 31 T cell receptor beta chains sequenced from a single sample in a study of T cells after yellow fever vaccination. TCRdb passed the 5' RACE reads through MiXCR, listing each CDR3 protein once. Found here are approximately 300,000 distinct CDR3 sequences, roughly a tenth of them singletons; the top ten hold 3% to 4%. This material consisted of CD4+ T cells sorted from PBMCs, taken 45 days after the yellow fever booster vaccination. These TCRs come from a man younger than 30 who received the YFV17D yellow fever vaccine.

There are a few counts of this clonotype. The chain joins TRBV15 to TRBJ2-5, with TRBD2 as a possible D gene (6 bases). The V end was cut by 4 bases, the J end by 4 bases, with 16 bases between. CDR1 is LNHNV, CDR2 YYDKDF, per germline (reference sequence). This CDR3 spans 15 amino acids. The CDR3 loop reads CATSTTRSRGETQYF. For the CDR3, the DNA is TGTGCCACCAGCACAACTAGATCGCGGGGAGAGACCCAGTACTTC. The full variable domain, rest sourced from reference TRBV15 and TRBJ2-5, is DAMVIQNPRYQVTQFGKPVTLSCSQTLNHNVMYWYQQKSSQAPKLLFHYYDKDFNNEADTPDNFQSRRPNTSFCFLDIRSPGLGDTAMYLCATSTTRSRGETQYFGPGTRLLVL.

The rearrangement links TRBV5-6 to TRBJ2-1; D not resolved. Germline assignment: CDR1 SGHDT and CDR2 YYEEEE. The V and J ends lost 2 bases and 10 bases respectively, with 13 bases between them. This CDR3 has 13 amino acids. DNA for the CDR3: TGTGCCAGCAGCTTCGTATCGGTCGGGGAGCAGTTCTTC. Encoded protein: CASSFVSVGEQFF. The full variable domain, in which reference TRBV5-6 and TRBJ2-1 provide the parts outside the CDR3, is DAGVTQSPTHLIKTRGQQVTLRCSPKSGHDTVSWYQQALGQGPQFIFQYYEEEERQRGNFPDRFSGHQFPNYSSELNVNALLLGDSALYLCASSFVSVGEQFFGPGTRLTVL.

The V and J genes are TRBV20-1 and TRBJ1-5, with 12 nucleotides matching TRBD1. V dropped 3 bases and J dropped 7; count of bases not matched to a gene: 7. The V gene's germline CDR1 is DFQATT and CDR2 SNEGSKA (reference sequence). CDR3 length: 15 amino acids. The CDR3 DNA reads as TGCAGTGCTAGTGAGGGACAGGGGGCTCAGCAGCCCCAGCATTTT. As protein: CSASEGQGAQQPQHF.

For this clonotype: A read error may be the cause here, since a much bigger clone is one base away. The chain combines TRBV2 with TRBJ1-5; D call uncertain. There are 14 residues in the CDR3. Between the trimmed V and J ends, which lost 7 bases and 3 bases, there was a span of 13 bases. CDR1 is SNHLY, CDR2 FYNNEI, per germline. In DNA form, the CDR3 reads TGTGCCAGCACGGGAAGCATTACCAATCAGCCCCAGCATTTT. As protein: CASTGSITNQPQHF.

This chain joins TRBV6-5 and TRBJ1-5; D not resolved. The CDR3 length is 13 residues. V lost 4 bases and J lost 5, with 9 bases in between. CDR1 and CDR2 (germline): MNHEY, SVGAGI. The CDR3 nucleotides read TGTGCCAGCAGTTTCTCCGTACATCAGCCCCAGCATTTT. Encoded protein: CASSFSVHQPQHF.

In DNA, the CDR3 is TGTGCCAGCAGCTTAAGAGGCAGGGTGGGTGGCTACACCTTC. Its translation: CASSLRGRVGGYTF. The gene calls are TRBV7-2 and TRBJ1-2; D is perhaps TRBD1 (5 bases). V lost 2 bases and J 7 bases, leaving 14 bases between the germline ends. This CDR3 contains 14 residues. Germline loops: CDR1 SGHTA, CDR2 FQGNSA.

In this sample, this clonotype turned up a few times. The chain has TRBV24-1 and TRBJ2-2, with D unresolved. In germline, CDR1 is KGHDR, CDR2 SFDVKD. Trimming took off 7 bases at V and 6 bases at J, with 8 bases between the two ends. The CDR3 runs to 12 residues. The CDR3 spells CATSGGPGELFF. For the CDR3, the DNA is TGTGCCACCAGCGGTGGGCCCGGGGAGCTGTTTTTT.

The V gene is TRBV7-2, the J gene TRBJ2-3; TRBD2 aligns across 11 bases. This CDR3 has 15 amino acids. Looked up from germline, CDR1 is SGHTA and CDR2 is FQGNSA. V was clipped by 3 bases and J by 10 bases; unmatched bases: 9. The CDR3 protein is CASSFSGGALTPQYF. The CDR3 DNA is TGTGCCAGCAGCTTTAGCGGGGGGGCCCTGACTCCGCAGTATTTT. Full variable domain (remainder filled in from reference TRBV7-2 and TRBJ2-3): GAGVSQSPSNKVTEKGKDVELRCDPISGHTALYWYRQSLGQGLEFLIYFQGNSAPDKSGLPSDRFSAERTGGSVSTLTIQRTQQEDSAVYLCASSFSGGALTPQYFGPGTRLTVL.

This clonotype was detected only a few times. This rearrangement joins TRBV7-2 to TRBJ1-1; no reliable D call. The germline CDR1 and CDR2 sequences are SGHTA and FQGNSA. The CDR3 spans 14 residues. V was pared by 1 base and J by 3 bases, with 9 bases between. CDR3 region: CASSLDRSYTEAFF. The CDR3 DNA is TGTGCCAGCAGCTTAGATAGGAGCTACACTGAAGCTTTCTTT. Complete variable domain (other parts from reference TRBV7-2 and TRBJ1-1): GAGVSQSPSNKVTEKGKDVELRCDPISGHTALYWYRQSLGQGLEFLIYFQGNSAPDKSGLPSDRFSAERTGGSVSTLTIQRTQQEDSAVYLCASSLDRSYTEAFFGQGTRLTVV.

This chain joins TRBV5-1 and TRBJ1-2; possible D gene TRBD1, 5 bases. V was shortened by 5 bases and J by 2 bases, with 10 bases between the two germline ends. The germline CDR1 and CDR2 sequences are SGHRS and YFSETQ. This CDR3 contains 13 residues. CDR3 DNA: TGCGCCAGCAGGGAGGACAAGAACTATGGCTACACCTTC. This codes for CASREDKNYGYTF.

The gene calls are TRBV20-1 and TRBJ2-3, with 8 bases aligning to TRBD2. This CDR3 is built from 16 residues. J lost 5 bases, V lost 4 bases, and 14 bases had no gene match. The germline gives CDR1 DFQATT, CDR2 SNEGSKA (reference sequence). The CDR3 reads CSATGGGPLGVDTQYF. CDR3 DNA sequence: TGCAGTGCTACCGGCGGGGGGCCACTCGGGGTAGATACGCAGTATTTT.

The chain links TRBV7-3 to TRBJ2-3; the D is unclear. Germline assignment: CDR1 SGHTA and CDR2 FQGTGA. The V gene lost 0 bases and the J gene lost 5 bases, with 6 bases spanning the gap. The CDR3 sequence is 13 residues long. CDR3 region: CASSLTKEDTQYF. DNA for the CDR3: TGTGCCAGCAGCTTAACTAAGGAAGATACGCAGTATTTT. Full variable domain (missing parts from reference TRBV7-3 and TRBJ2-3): GAGVSQTPSNKVTEKGKYVELRCDPISGHTALYWYRQSLGQGPEFLIYFQGTGAADDSGLPNDRFFAVRPEGSVSTLKIQRTERGDSAVYLCASSLTKEDTQYFGPGTRLTVL.

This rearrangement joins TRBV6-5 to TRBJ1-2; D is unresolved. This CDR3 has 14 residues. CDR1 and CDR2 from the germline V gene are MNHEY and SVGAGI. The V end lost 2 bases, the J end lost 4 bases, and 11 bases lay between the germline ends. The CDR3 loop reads CASSYAAITYGYTF. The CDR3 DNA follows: TGTGCCAGCAGTTACGCAGCCATAACCTATGGCTACACCTTC.

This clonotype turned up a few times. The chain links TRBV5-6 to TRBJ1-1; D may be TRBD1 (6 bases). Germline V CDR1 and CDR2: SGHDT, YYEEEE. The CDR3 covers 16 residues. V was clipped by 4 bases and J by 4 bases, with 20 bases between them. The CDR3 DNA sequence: TGTGCCAGCAGCCCTGGGGGGCCTCAGCGGGGCACTGAAGCTTTCTTT. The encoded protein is CASSPGGPQRGTEAFF. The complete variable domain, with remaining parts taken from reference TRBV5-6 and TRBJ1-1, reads DAGVTQSPTHLIKTRGQQVTLRCSPKSGHDTVSWYQQALGQGPQFIFQYYEEEERQRGNFPDRFSGHQFPNYSSELNVNALLLGDSALYLCASSPGGPQRGTEAFFGQGTRLTVV.

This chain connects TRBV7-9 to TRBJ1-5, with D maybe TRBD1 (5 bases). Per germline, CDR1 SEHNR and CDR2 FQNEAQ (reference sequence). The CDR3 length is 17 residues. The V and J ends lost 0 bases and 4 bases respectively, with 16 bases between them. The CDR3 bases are TGTGCCAGCAGCTTAGCTTCTCCGGGGGTAGGTAATCAGCCCCAGCATTTT. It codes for CASSLASPGVGNQPQHF.

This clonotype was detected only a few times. The CDR3 protein is CASSPRTVDNYGYTF. CDR3 DNA: TGTGCCAGCAGCCCACGGACAGTCGATAACTATGGCTACACCTTC. V is TRBV9 and J is TRBJ1-2, with D possibly matching TRBD1 (6 bases). The CDR3 is made up of 15 amino acids. Germline CDR1 is SGDLS and CDR2 is YYNGEE. Trimming removed 4 bases from V and 1 base from J, with 14 bases in between.

CDR3 DNA sequence: TGTGCCATCACGGACACAAAATCTAGCACAGATACGCAGTATTTT. Encoded protein: CAITDTKSSTDTQYF. The gene calls are TRBV10-3 and TRBJ2-3; a possible D gene is TRBD1 (5 bases). This CDR3 is built from 15 residues. Trimming cost V 7 bases and J 0 bases, with 14 bases left between them. The germline V gene encodes CDR1 ENHRY and CDR2 SYGVKD.

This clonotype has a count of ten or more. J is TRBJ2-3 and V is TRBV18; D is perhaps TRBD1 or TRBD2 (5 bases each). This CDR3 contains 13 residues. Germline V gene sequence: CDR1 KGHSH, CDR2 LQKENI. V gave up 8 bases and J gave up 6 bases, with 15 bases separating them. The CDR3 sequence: CASVWPEGDTQYF. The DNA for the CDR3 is TGTGCCAGCGTCTGGCCCGAGGGGGATACGCAGTATTTT.

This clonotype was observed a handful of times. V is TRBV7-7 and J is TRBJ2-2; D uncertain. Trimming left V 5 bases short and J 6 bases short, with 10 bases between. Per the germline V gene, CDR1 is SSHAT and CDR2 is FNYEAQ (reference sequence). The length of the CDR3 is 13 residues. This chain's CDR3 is CASSPDLAGELFF. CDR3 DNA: TGTGCCAGCAGCCCGGACCTTGCCGGGGAGCTGTTTTTT.

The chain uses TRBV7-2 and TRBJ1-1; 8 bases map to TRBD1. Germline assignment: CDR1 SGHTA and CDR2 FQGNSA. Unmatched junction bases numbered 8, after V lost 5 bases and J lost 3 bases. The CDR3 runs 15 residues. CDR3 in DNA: TGTGCCAGCAGCCGCGTACAGGGGGGCTACACTGAAGCTTTCTTT. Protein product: CASSRVQGGYTEAFF.

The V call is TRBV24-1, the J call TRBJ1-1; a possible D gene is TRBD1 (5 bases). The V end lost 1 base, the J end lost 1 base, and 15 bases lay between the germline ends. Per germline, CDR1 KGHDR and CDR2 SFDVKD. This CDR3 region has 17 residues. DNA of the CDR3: TGTGCCACCAGTGATTTCATGACAGAGGACGAGAACACTGAAGCTTTCTTT. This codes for CATSDFMTEDENTEAFF.

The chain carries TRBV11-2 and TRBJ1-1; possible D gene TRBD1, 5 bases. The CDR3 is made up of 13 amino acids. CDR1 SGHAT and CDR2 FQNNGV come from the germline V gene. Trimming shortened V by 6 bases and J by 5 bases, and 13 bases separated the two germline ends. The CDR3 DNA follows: TGTGCCAGCAGGGACGCGGCAGGGACTGAAGCTTTCTTT. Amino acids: CASRDAAGTEAFF.

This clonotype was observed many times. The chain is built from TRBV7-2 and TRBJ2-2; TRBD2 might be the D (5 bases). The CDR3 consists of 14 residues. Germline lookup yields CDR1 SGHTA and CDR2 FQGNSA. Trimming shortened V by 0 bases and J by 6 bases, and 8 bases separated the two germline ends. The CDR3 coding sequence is TGTGCCAGCAGCTTAGCGTCCGGGGCCGGGGAGCTGTTTTTT. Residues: CASSLASGAGELFF.

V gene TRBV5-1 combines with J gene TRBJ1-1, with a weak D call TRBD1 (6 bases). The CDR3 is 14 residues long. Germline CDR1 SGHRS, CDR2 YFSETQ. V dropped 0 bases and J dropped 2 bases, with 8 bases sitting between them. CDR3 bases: TGCGCCAGCAGCTTGGGGACAGATAACACTGAAGCTTTCTTT. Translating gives CASSLGTDNTEAFF.

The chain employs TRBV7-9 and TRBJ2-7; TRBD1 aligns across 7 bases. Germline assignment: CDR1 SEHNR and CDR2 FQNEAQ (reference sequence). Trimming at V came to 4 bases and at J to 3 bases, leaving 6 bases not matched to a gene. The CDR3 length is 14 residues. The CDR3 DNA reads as TGTGCCAGCAGCTCGTCGAGACAGGGCTACGAGCAGTACGTC. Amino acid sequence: CASSSSRQGYEQYV.

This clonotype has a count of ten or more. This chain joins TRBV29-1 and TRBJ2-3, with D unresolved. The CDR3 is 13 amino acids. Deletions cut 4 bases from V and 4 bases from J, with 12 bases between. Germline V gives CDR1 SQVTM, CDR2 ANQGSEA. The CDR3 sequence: CSVVWSSADTQYF. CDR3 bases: TGCAGCGTTGTTTGGAGTTCGGCAGATACGCAGTATTTT.

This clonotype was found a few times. The DNA of the CDR3 is TGCGCCAGCAGCACCCCCGGGGGGGGCACAGATACGCAGTATTTT. Translated, it gives CASSTPGGGTDTQYF. The J gene is TRBJ2-3, the V gene TRBV5-1, with 8 nucleotides matching TRBD2. V shed 4 bases and J 1 base; nucleotides not matched to a gene: 5. Looked up from germline, CDR1 is SGHRS and CDR2 is YFSETQ. The CDR3 is made up of 15 amino acids.

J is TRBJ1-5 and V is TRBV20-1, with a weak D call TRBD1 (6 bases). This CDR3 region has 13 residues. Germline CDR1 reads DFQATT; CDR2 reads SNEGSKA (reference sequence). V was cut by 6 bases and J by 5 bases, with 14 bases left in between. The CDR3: CSAKRGGHQPQHF. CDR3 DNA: TGCAGTGCCAAGAGGGGGGGCCATCAGCCCCAGCATTTT.

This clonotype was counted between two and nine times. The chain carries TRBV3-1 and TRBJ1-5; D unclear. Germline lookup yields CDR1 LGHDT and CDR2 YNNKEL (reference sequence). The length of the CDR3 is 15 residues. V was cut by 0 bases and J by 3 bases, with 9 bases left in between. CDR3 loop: CASSQEPGANQPQHF. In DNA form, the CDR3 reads TGTGCCAGCAGCCAAGAACCAGGAGCCAATCAGCCCCAGCATTTT.

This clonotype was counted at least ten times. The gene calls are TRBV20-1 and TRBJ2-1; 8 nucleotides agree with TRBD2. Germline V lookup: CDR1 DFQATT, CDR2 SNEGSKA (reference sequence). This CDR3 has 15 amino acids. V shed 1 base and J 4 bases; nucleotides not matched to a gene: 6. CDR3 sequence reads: CSARVQAGEYNEQFF. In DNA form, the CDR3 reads TGCAGTGCTAGAGTGCAAGCGGGGGAGTACAATGAGCAGTTCTTC.

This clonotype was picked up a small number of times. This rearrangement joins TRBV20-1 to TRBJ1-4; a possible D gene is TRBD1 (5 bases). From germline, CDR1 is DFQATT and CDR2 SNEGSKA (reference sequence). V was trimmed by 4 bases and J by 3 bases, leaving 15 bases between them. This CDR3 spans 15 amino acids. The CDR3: CSAKRGGGPNEKLFF. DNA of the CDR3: TGCAGTGCTAAAAGGGGAGGCGGACCTAATGAAAAACTGTTTTTT.